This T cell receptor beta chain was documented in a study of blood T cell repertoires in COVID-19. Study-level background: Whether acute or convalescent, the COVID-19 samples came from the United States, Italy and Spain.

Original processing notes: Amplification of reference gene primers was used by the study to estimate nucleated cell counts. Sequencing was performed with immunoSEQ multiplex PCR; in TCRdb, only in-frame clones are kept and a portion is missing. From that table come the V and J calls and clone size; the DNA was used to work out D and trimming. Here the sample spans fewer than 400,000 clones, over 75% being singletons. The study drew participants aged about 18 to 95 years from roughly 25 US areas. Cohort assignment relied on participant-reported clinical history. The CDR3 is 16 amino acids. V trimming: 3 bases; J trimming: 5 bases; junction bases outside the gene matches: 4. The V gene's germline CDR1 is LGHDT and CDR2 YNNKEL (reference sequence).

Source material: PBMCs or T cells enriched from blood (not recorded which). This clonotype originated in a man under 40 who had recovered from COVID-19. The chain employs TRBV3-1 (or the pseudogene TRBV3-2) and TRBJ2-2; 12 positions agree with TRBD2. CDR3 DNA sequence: TGTGCCAGCAGCCATAGTACTAGCGGGAGGACCGGGGAGCTGTTTTTT. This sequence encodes CASSHSTSGRTGELFF.